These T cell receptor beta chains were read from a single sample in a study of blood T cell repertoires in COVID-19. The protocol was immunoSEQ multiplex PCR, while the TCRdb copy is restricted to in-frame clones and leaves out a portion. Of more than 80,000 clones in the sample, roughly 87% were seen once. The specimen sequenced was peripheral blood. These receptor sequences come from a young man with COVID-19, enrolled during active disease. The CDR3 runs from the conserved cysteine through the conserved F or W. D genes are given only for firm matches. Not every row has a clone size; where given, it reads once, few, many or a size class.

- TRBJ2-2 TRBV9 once CASSPGGRQNTGELFF TGTGCCAGCAGCCCAGGGGGGCGCCAAAACACCGGGGAGCTGTTTTTT
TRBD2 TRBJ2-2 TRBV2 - CASRGTTWMFF TGTGCCAGCAGAGGGACTACGTGGATGTTTTTT
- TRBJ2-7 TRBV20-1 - CSRSSSYEQYF TGCAGTCGGTCGAGCTCCTACGAGCAGTACTTC
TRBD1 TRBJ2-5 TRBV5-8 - CASSKRQGQETQYF TGTGCCAGCAGCAAGCGACAGGGGCAAGAGACCCAGTACTTC
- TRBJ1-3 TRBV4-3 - CASSQATGFGSGNTIYF TGCGCCAGCAGCCAAGCCACAGGATTCGGCTCTGGAAACACCATATATTTT
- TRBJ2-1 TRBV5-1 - CASSRGGNEQFF TGCGCCAGCAGCCGCGGCGGTAATGAGCAGTTCTTC
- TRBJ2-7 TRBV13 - CASSLGRAGPYEQYF TGTGCCAGCAGCTTAGGCCGAGCAGGGCCTTACGAGCAGTACTTC
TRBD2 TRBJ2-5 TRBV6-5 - CASRPLAGGETQYF TGTGCCAGCAGACCACTAGCGGGGGGAGAGACCCAGTACTTC
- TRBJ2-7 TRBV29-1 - CSAQDSYEQYF TGCAGCGCCCAGGACAGCTACGAGCAGTACTTC
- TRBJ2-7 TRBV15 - CATSRDGIPGGDSYEQYF TGTGCCACCAGCAGAGACGGGATCCCCGGAGGGGATTCCTACGAGCAGTACTTC
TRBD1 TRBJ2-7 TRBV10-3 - CAISEPGTGVSYEQYF TGTGCCATCAGTGAGCCCGGGACAGGGGTCTCCTACGAGCAGTACTTC
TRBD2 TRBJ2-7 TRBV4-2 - CASSQDVTSGSHF TGTGCCAGCAGCCAAGATGTGACTAGCGGGAGCCACTTC
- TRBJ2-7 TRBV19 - CASSLVGGSYEQYF TGTGCCAGTAGCCTCGTAGGCGGCTCCTACGAGCAGTACTTC
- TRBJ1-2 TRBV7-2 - CASSPGTGFYGYTF TGTGCCAGCAGCCCCGGAACGGGTTTCTATGGCTACACCTTC
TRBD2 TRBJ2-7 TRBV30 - CAWSRSERGEQYF TGTGCCTGGAGTAGGAGTGAGCGGGGCGAGCAGTACTTC
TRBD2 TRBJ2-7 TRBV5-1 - CASSLGTSGTNSYEQYF TGCGCCAGCAGCTTGGGGACTAGCGGGACTAACTCCTACGAGCAGTACTTC
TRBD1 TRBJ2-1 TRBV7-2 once CASSRDRDNEQFF TGTGCCAGCAGCCGGGACAGAGACAATGAGCAGTTCTTC
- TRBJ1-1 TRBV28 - CASSFAGVEAFF TGTGCCAGCAGTTTTGCCGGAGTTGAAGCTTTCTTT
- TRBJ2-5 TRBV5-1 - CASSLEVPGFGTQYF TGCGCCAGCAGCTTGGAAGTGCCAGGCTTTGGGACCCAGTACTTC
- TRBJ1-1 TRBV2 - CASRAPQGLEAFF TGTGCCAGCAGAGCACCACAGGGTCTTGAAGCTTTCTTT
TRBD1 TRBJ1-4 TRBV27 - CASSPRQGGNEKLLF TGTGCCAGCAGTCCCAGACAGGGGGGAAATGAAAAACTGCTTTTT
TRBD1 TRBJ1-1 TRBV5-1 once CASRPGQVNTEAFF TGCGCCAGCAGACCAGGACAGGTGAACACTGAAGCTTTCTTT
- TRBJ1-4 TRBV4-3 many CASSQSFATNEKLFF TGCGCCAGCAGCCAATCGTTTGCAACTAATGAAAAACTGTTTTTT
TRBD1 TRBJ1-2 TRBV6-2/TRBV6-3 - CASSSSGTGRGYTF TGTGCCAGCAGTTCCTCCGGGACAGGGAGGGGCTACACCTTC
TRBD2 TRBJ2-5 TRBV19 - CASSVPASGLQETQYF TGTGCCAGTAGTGTCCCAGCTAGCGGGCTCCAAGAGACCCAGTACTTC
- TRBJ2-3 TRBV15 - CATSPRDSSTDTQYF TGTGCCACCAGCCCGCGGGACAGCAGCACAGATACGCAGTATTTT
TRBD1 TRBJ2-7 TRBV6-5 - CASTRGTGTYEQYF TGTGCCAGCACCAGAGGGACAGGAACCTACGAGCAGTACTTC
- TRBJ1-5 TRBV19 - CASSKTGRPSNQPQHF TGTGCCAGTAGTAAGACAGGTCGCCCTAGCAATCAGCCCCAGCATTTT
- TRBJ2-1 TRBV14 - CASSQVSAYNEQFF TGTGCCAGCAGCCAAGTTAGCGCCTACAATGAGCAGTTCTTC
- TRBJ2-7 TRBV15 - CATSTLTTSYEQYF TGTGCCACCAGCACCCTGACTACCTCCTACGAGCAGTACTTC
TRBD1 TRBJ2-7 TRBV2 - CASSDTGALAYEQYF TGTGCCAGCAGTGATACAGGGGCGTTGGCCTACGAGCAGTACTTC
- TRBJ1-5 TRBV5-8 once CASSSEGGRYQPQHF TGTGCCAGCAGCTCGGAAGGCGGAAGATATCAGCCCCAGCATTTT
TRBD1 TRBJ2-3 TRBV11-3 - CASSTGGGADTQYF TGTGCCAGCAGCACAGGGGGCGGCGCAGATACGCAGTATTTT
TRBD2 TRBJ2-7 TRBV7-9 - CASSLGTSGSRREQYF TGTGCCAGCAGCTTAGGTACTAGCGGGAGCCGCCGCGAGCAGTACTTC
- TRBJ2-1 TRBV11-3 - CASSLVQGDEQFF TGTGCCAGCAGCTTAGTACAGGGCGATGAGCAGTTCTTC
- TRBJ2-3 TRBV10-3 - CAARAGTDTQYF TGTGCCGCGAGGGCGGGCACAGATACGCAGTATTTT